Shown below are 29 T cell receptor beta chains from a single sample sequenced in a study of low-dose radiotherapy and immunotherapy resistance in tumors. Time point given: after trial treatment. Documented treatment: LDRT plus nivolumab, ipilimumab, low-dose cyclophosphamide and aspirin (RACIN trial). cDNA synthesis used a TRAV/TRBV-specific primer set for both chains. Using a constant-region primer together with a V-primer adapter, TCRs were subjected to roughly 20 PCR cycles of amplification. From the reads, TCRdb called clonotypes with MiXCR, one entry per CDR3 protein. The table lists roughly 38,000 distinct CDR3 sequences, 20% to 25% of them singletons. The starting material was PBMCs, obtained after low-dose radiotherapy plus immunotherapy. The receptors stem from a female donor with ovarian cancer.

This clonotype has ten or more counts. The chain combines TRBV15 with TRBJ2-1; D might be TRBD1 or TRBD2, each matching 6 bases. This CDR3 is built from 12 residues. The V end lost 1 base, the J end lost 9 bases, and 7 bases lay between the germline ends. Per germline, CDR1 LNHNV and CDR2 YYDKDF (reference sequence). The CDR3 DNA follows: TGTGCCACCAGCAGAGCGGGGGCTGAGCAGTTCTTC. Its protein is CATSRAGAEQFF.

At least ten counts were recorded for this clonotype. This chain joins TRBV6-2 or TRBV6-3 and TRBJ1-1; no reliable D call. Trimming shortened V by 7 bases and J by 1 base, and 10 bases separated the two germline ends. The CDR3 covers 13 residues. Germline values: CDR1 MNHEY, CDR2 SVGEGT. The CDR3 region has the DNA TGTGCCAGCATCTTAGATGGGAACACTGAAGCTTTCTTT. Its protein product is CASILDGNTEAFF.

This clonotype was counted ten times or more. The V call is TRBV5-1, the J call TRBJ2-7; TRBD1 matches 12 bases. The CDR3 is 14 residues long. Germline V gene sequence: CDR1 SGHRS, CDR2 YFSETQ. The V and J ends lost 5 bases and 3 bases, in that order; junction bases with no gene match: 3. The CDR3 coding sequence is TGCGCCAGCAGTGGGACAGGGGGCGTCTACGAGCAGTACTTC. Translated, it gives CASSGTGGVYEQYF.

The rearrangement links TRBV9 to TRBJ2-1; 9 bases map to TRBD2. The CDR3 is 14 amino acids. The germline gives CDR1 SGDLS, CDR2 YYNGEE. V was clipped by 7 bases and J by 5 bases; unmatched bases: 7. The CDR3 protein is CASHSGTSHNEQFF. In DNA, the CDR3 is TGTGCCAGCCACTCCGGGACTAGCCACAATGAGCAGTTCTTC.

This clonotype rates as medium-sized. This sequence joins TRBV28 and TRBJ1-5; D gene ambiguous. Trimming left V 6 bases short and J 0 bases short, with 9 bases between. CDR3 length: 14 residues. The germline V gene encodes CDR1 MDHEN and CDR2 SYDVKM. This CDR3 reads CASRPGYSNQPQHF. The CDR3 DNA sequence: TGTGCCAGCAGGCCAGGATATAGCAATCAGCCCCAGCATTTT.

The genes are TRBV5-5 and TRBJ2-1; no reliable D call. Germline lookup yields CDR1 SGHKS and CDR2 YYEKEE (reference sequence). The ends were cut back, 1 base at V and 10 bases at J, with 6 bases in the middle. The CDR3 covers 11 residues. The CDR3 DNA sequence: TGTGCCAGCAGCTTGAGGGTGGAGCAGTTCTTC. Translated: CASSLRVEQFF. Combining the CDR3 with reference TRBV5-5 and TRBJ2-1 gives the whole variable domain DAGVTQSPTHLIKTRGQQVTLRCSPISGHKSVSWYQQVLGQGPQFIFQYYEKEERGRGNFPDRFSARQFPNYSSELNVNALLLGDSALYLCASSLRVEQFFGPGTRLTVL.

This clonotype was seen ten or more times. The gene calls are TRBV6-1 and TRBJ1-2; weak D call: TRBD1 (6 bases). V dropped 0 bases and J dropped 4 bases, with 18 bases sitting between them. CDR1 is MNHNS and CDR2 is SASEGT in the germline V gene. The CDR3 length is 17 residues. The DNA of the CDR3 is TGTGCCAGCAGTGAAGCGATGGGGGGCGCTAACCTCTATGGCTACACCTTC. Translation gives CASSEAMGGANLYGYTF.

The J gene is TRBJ2-3, the V gene TRBV28, with D maybe TRBD2 (5 bases). With 5 bases removed from V and 2 bases from J, the gap between germline ends came to 14 bases. Germline lookup yields CDR1 MDHEN and CDR2 SYDVKM. CDR3 length: 15 residues. The CDR3 loop reads CASSGEVAFTDTQYF. In DNA form, the CDR3 reads TGTGCCAGCAGTGGTGAGGTAGCGTTCACAGATACGCAGTATTTT.

This clonotype is a singleton in its sample. CDR3 DNA: TGCGCCAGCCCCGCTTACTCCCCCAACATCGATGAGCAGTTCTTC. Translating gives CASPAYSPNIDEQFF. V usage is TRBV4-3 and J usage is TRBJ2-1, with D unresolved. The CDR3 is made up of 15 amino acids. Trimming removed 8 bases at V and 8 bases at J, with 22 bases between. Germline V CDR1 and CDR2: LGHNA, YSLEER.

This clonotype was counted many times. The gene calls are TRBV29-1 and TRBJ1-2; D call uncertain. The V gene's germline CDR1 is SQVTM and CDR2 ANQGSEA. V was clipped by 3 bases and J by 7 bases, with 15 bases between them. The CDR3 sequence is 13 residues long. CDR3 nucleotide sequence: TGCAGCGTTGATTTGGGCTCGTCGGTTGGCTACACCTTC. The encoded protein is CSVDLGSSVGYTF. Complete variable domain (other parts from reference TRBV29-1 and TRBJ1-2): SAVISQKPSRDICQRGTSLTIQCQVDSQVTMMFWYRQQPGQSLTLIATANQGSEATYESGFVIDKFPISRPNLTFSTLTVSNMSPEDSSIYLCSVDLGSSVGYTFGSGTRLTVV.

This clonotype was seen at least ten times. The chain joins TRBV15 to TRBJ1-6; D is ambiguous. V was pared by 0 bases and J by 0 bases, with 12 bases between. CDR3 size: 18 residues. CDR1 and CDR2 from the germline V gene are LNHNV and YYDKDF (reference sequence). The CDR3 DNA sequence: TGTGCCACCAGCAGAGATCGGGGAATCAGCTCCTATAATTCACCCCTCCACTTT. It yields the protein CATSRDRGISSYNSPLHF.

This clonotype was counted between two and nine times. The chain is built from TRBV6-2 or TRBV6-3 and TRBJ2-3; D uncertain. Trimming shortened V by 6 bases and J by 0 bases, and 7 bases separated the two germline ends. Germline loops: CDR1 MNHEY, CDR2 SVGEGT. This CDR3 has 13 residues. CDR3 amino acids: CASRAASTDTQYF. CDR3 nucleotides: TGTGCCAGCAGGGCGGCAAGCACAGATACGCAGTATTTT.

This clonotype was seen ten or more times. The chain has TRBV12-3 or TRBV12-4 and TRBJ2-2, with D perhaps assigned TRBD1 or TRBD2 (5 bases each). The CDR3 consists of 17 residues. V was trimmed by 5 bases and J by 2 bases, leaving 18 bases between them. In DNA form, the CDR3 reads TGTGCCAGCAGTGTCCTTCCGGGACGGAGAAACACCGGGGAGCTGTTTTTT. It specifies CASSVLPGRRNTGELFF.

Regarding this clonotype: A read error may produce the germline difference seen at one junction end. The J gene is TRBJ1-4, the V gene TRBV10-3; possibly TRBD1 for D (5 bases). The germline CDR1 and CDR2 sequences are ENHRY and SYGVKD. The CDR3 contains 12 residues. The DNA for the CDR3 is TGTGCCAGCAGTCACGACAGCGAAAAACTGTTTTTT. It encodes CASSHDSEKLFF.

Many counts were recorded for this clonotype. This chain joins TRBV4-1 and TRBJ1-3; the D is unclear. From germline, CDR1 is MGHRA and CDR2 YSYEKL. The V end was cut by 4 bases, the J end by 8 bases, with 12 bases between. CDR3 size: 13 residues. The CDR3 coding sequence is TGCGCCAGCAGCCCACCCCGGGGAGACACCATATATTTT. Its protein is CASSPPRGDTIYF.

About this clonotype itself: One end of the junction is discordant with germline, which a read error may explain. The V gene is TRBV20-1, the J gene TRBJ2-3; 9 positions agree with TRBD2. The germline V gene has CDR1 DFQATT and CDR2 SNEGSKA (reference sequence). This CDR3 has 14 residues. The CDR3 bases are TGCAGTGCCAGAGTAGCGGGGGTCACAGATACGCAGTATTTT. Protein sequence: CSARVAGVTDTQYF.

This chain joins TRBV7-9 and TRBJ1-1, with 9 bases fitting TRBD1. Germline CDR1 SEHNR, CDR2 FQNEAQ (reference sequence). After removal of 6 bases from V and 6 bases from J, the junction contained 11 bases not matched to a gene. This CDR3 spans 15 amino acids. The CDR3 spells CASRYPGQGTAEAFF. In nucleotides, the CDR3 is TGTGCCAGCAGATACCCGGGACAGGGTACGGCTGAAGCTTTCTTT.

The chain recombines TRBV14 with TRBJ1-1, with a tentative D call TRBD1 (6 bases). CDR3 length equals 13 residues. CDR1 and CDR2 (germline): SGHDN, FVKESK. V lost 6 bases and J 5 bases, leaving 13 bases between the germline ends. CDR3: CASSHTGRTEAFF. Here the CDR3 DNA reads TGTGCCAGCAGTCATACAGGGAGGACTGAAGCTTTCTTT.

The V gene is TRBV5-1, the J gene TRBJ2-7, with TRBD1 matching over 10 bases. The CDR3 runs 17 residues. V lost 0 bases, J lost 3 bases, and 9 bases stayed unmatched. Germline loops: CDR1 SGHRS, CDR2 YFSETQ. DNA for the CDR3: TGCGCCAGCAGCTTGGTCCCGGGACAGGGGCGCCTCTACGAGCAGTACTTC. Its translation is CASSLVPGQGRLYEQYF. Looking up the rest from reference TRBV5-1 and TRBJ2-7 gives the full variable domain: KAGVTQTPRYLIKTRGQQVTLSCSPISGHRSVSWYQQTPGQGLQFLFEYFSETQRNKGNFPGRFSGRQFSNSRSEMNVSTLELGDSALYLCASSLVPGQGRLYEQYFGPGTRLTVT.

The chain has TRBV11-1 and TRBJ2-3; 8 nucleotides align to TRBD2. With 4 bases clipped from V and 0 bases from J, the junction kept 9 bases outside the gene matches. Germline CDR1 SGHAT, CDR2 FQDESV (reference sequence). The CDR3 is 17 residues long. In DNA, the CDR3 is TGTGCCAGCAGCTCACTGGTTAGCGGGGCCAGCACAGATACGCAGTATTTT. It specifies CASSSLVSGASTDTQYF.

This chain links TRBV4-3 with TRBJ2-5; D is perhaps TRBD1 (8 bases). V lost 0 bases and J lost 0, with 17 bases in between. CDR1 is LGHNA, CDR2 YSLEER, per germline. This CDR3 has 18 residues. Written as DNA, the CDR3 is TGCGCCAGCAGCCAAGAACTACAGGGGGGGGCGTACCAAGAGACCCAGTACTTC. Amino acid sequence: CASSQELQGGAYQETQYF.

Ten or more counts support this clonotype. The chain carries TRBV5-1 and TRBJ2-1; D might be TRBD2 (6 bases). Germline CDR1 and CDR2: SGHRS and YFSETQ. The CDR3 has 16 residues. The V end was cut by 4 bases, the J end by 6 bases, with 20 bases between. Here the CDR3 DNA reads TGCGCCAGCAGCCTGCAAGGGACTGTATCGGTCAATGAGCAGTTCTTC. Residues: CASSLQGTVSVNEQFF.

The chain uses TRBV30 and TRBJ2-1; the D is unclear. Germline CDR1 reads GTSNPN; CDR2 reads SVGIG (reference sequence). Trimming cost V 7 bases and J 6 bases, with 19 bases left between them. The CDR3 loop spans 14 amino acids. The CDR3 coding sequence is TGTGCCTTAACTCAGTCGGGCGGATTCAATGAGCAGTTCTTC. Residues: CALTQSGGFNEQFF. The entire variable domain, with the rest obtained from reference TRBV30 and TRBJ2-1, is as follows: SQTIHQWPATLVQPVGSPLSLECTVEGTSNPNLYWYRQAAGRGLQLLFYSVGIGQISSEVPQNLSASRPQDRQFILSSKKLLLSDSGFYLCALTQSGGFNEQFFGPGTRLTVL.

As for this clonotype: With a far larger clone one base away, a read error is the likely cause. The CDR3 reads CVSSFGEGRHTF. The CDR3 nucleotides are TGTGTCAGCAGTTTCGGTGAGGGGCGTCATACCTTC. This chain uses TRBV6-5 with TRBJ1-2; perhaps TRBD1 as D (5 bases). Germline CDR1 and CDR2: MNHEY and SVGAGI. The CDR3 spans 12 residues.

To note about this clonotype: A far larger clone differs by one base, so this is likely a read error. This chain links TRBV13 with TRBJ2-7; D not certain. The germline V and J ends were trimmed by 6 bases and 3 bases, with 12 bases remaining between them. Germline V CDR1 and CDR2: PRHDT, FYEKMQ (reference sequence). The CDR3 totals 13 residues. CDR3 amino acids: CASSEVTFYEQYF. CDR3 DNA: TGTGCCAGCAGTGAGGTGACGTTCTACGAGCAGTACTTC. Variable domain in full (rest from reference TRBV13 and TRBJ2-7): AAGVIQSPRHLIKEKRETATLKCYPIPRHDTVYWYQQGPGQDPQFLISFYEKMQSDKGSIPDRFSAQQFSDYHSELNMSSLELGDSALYFCASSEVTFYEQYFGPGTRLTVT.

This clonotype has ten or more counts. The rearrangement uses TRBV9 and TRBJ2-1, with TRBD2 matching over 13 bases. Germline V lookup: CDR1 SGDLS, CDR2 YYNGEE. V lost 3 bases, J lost 1 base, and 1 base stayed unmatched. The length of the CDR3 is 16 residues. CDR3 DNA: TGTGCCAGCAGCGGGACTAGCGGGAGTTCCTACAATGAGCAGTTCTTC. Protein: CASSGTSGSSYNEQFF.

This clonotype was detected many times. This chain joins TRBV27 and TRBJ2-1; D uncertain. V lost 3 bases and J lost 7, with 19 bases in between. This CDR3 is built from 16 residues. Germline values: CDR1 MNHEY, CDR2 SMNVEV (reference sequence). The CDR3 nucleotides read TGTGCCAGCAGTTTGGGTGGCCCCCCCACGAAAAATGAGCAGTTCTTC. Translation gives CASSLGGPPTKNEQFF.

This chain links TRBV12-3 or TRBV12-4 with TRBJ1-5; no firm D call. The CDR3 loop spans 12 amino acids. The V gene lost 6 bases and the J gene lost 0 bases, with 3 bases spanning the gap. CDR3 protein: CASRNSNQPQHF. CDR3 bases: TGTGCCAGCAGGAATAGCAATCAGCCCCAGCATTTT.

Regarding this clonotype: The likely explanation is a read error, given a far larger clone one base away. The chain has TRBV7-2 and TRBJ2-7; 7 bases align to TRBD1. There are 16 residues in the CDR3. Germline assignment: CDR1 SGHTA and CDR2 FQGNSA. Trimming took 5 bases from V and 7 from J; bases not matched to a gene: 17. CDR3 sequence (DNA): TGTGCCAGCAGCCGTAGGGACAGCCTAGCCTACAATGAGCAGTACTTC. It specifies CASSRRDSLAYNEQYF.